One and the same sample provided the 15 T cell receptor beta chains below, sequenced in a study of PD-1 blockade in classical Hodgkin lymphoma. Data came from immunoSEQ multiplex PCR; TCRdb stores just in-frame clones and leaves some out. The repertoire holds roughly 7,000 clones, with almost 85% as singletons. The patients all showed relapse after autologous stem cell transplantation, while their brentuximab vedotin exposure varied. This sample comprised peripheral blood mononuclear cells (PBMCs), obtained at baseline. The origin of the receptors is a human donor with classical Hodgkin lymphoma.

The chain couples TRBV7-9 to TRBJ2-5; D remains ambiguous. Per germline, CDR1 SEHNR and CDR2 FQNEAQ (reference sequence). Trimming removed 1 base at V and 5 bases at J, with 8 bases between. The CDR3 runs 13 residues. CDR3 loop: CASSLGGKETQYF. CDR3 sequence (DNA): TGTGCCAGCAGCTTAGGGGGAAAGGAGACCCAGTACTTC.

This clone is large. This chain links TRBV28 with TRBJ2-7, with 7 bases aligning to TRBD2. The CDR3 sequence is 18 residues long. Unmatched junction bases numbered 17, after V lost 4 bases and J lost 2 bases. From germline, CDR1 is MDHEN and CDR2 SYDVKM. This CDR3 reads CASSSPTTLSGTPYEQYF. The CDR3 DNA is TGTGCCAGCAGTTCTCCGACAACTTTAAGCGGGACCCCCTACGAGCAGTACTTC.

This clone was seen once. This chain uses TRBV25-1 with TRBJ2-7; tentatively, D is TRBD1 or TRBD2 (5 bases each). Germline assignment: CDR1 MGHDK and CDR2 SYGVNS. V dropped 10 bases and J dropped 5 bases, with 9 bases sitting between them. The CDR3 spans 10 residues. Here the CDR3 DNA reads TGTGCCACCCGGGACCACGAGCAGTACTTC. Residues: CATRDHEQYF.

The chain links TRBV7-9 to TRBJ1-4; TRBD1 aligns across 7 bases. The CDR3 covers 17 residues. CDR1 is SEHNR, CDR2 FQNEAQ, per germline (reference sequence). V gave up 1 base and J gave up 5 bases; unmatched junction bases: 10. The DNA for the CDR3 is TGTGCCAGCAGCTTAGGACAGAGGACAGGCGGGAATGAAAAACTGTTTTTT. Protein sequence: CASSLGQRTGGNEKLFF.

The chain carries TRBV5-1 and TRBJ2-2; tentative D call: TRBD2 (5 bases). The germline V and J ends were trimmed by 4 bases and 6 bases, with 22 bases remaining between them. This CDR3 is 17 amino acids long. The V gene's germline CDR1 is SGHRS and CDR2 YFSETQ. CDR3: CASSPTRSGINSGELFF. CDR3 coding DNA: TGCGCCAGCAGCCCAACCCGGTCCGGGATCAACTCCGGGGAGCTGTTTTTT.

The chain has TRBV7-3 and TRBJ2-1, with D unclear. V was trimmed by 0 bases and J by 5 bases, leaving 8 bases between them. Germline values: CDR1 SGHTA, CDR2 FQGTGA. The CDR3 sequence is 14 residues long. CDR3 loop: CASSLTRMNNEQFF. The CDR3 DNA follows: TGTGCCAGCAGCTTAACGCGGATGAACAATGAGCAGTTCTTC. Variable domain in full (rest from reference TRBV7-3 and TRBJ2-1): GAGVSQTPSNKVTEKGKYVELRCDPISGHTALYWYRQSLGQGPEFLIYFQGTGAADDSGLPNDRFFAVRPEGSVSTLKIQRTERGDSAVYLCASSLTRMNNEQFFGPGTRLTVL.

This clone has a single count. The chain carries TRBV7-6 and TRBJ2-3, with 8 positions matching TRBD1. The trim removed 1 base at V and 0 bases at J, leaving 9 bases unmatched. Germline V CDR1 and CDR2: SGHVS, FNYEAQ. This CDR3 is 18 amino acids long. The CDR3 DNA follows: TGTGCCAGCAGCTTAGTGGGGACAGGCGGAACTAGCACAGATACGCAGTATTTT. It is translated as CASSLVGTGGTSTDTQYF.

V usage is TRBV5-1 and J usage is TRBJ2-7; 7 positions agree with TRBD1. Germline V lookup: CDR1 SGHRS, CDR2 YFSETQ. V lost 0 bases and J lost 6; bases outside the gene matches: 6. The CDR3 is 14 residues long. CDR3 nucleotides: TGCGCCAGCAGCTTGGATCTGAACAGGGGCGAGCAGTACTTC. Its translation: CASSLDLNRGEQYF. The whole variable domain, remainder taken from reference TRBV5-1 and TRBJ2-7, is KAGVTQTPRYLIKTRGQQVTLSCSPISGHRSVSWYQQTPGQGLQFLFEYFSETQRNKGNFPGRFSGRQFSNSRSEMNVSTLELGDSALYLCASSLDLNRGEQYFGPGTRLTVT.

The rearrangement joins TRBV7-9 to TRBJ1-4, with 7 nucleotides matching TRBD1. The CDR3 is 14 amino acids. Trimming took 9 bases from V and 3 from J; bases not matched to a gene: 7. Germline CDR1 SEHNR, CDR2 FQNEAQ (reference sequence). CDR3 sequence (DNA): TGTGCCAGTAGCCTTGGGACAGCTAATGAAAAACTGTTTTTT. Protein product: CASSLGTANEKLFF.

V usage is TRBV15 and J usage is TRBJ1-4; D not certain. The CDR3 totals 16 residues. The V end lost 1 base, the J end lost 0 bases, and 9 bases lay between the germline ends. Germline loops: CDR1 LNHNV, CDR2 YYDKDF (reference sequence). The CDR3 coding sequence is TGTGCCACCAGCAGAGGGCGCGTTGCAACTAATGAAAAACTGTTTTTT. Protein: CATSRGRVATNEKLFF.

V and J are TRBV28 and TRBJ1-2; no clear D gene. This CDR3 region has 11 residues. V was cut by 10 bases and J by 8 bases, with 14 bases left in between. The germline V gene has CDR1 MDHEN and CDR2 SYDVKM. CDR3 in DNA: TGTGCCACCTGCTACTATTGGGGCTACACCTTC. Its protein product is CATCYYWGYTF.

The chain joins TRBV2 to TRBJ1-1; D is perhaps TRBD1 (6 bases). CDR3 length: 14 amino acids. In germline, CDR1 is SNHLY, CDR2 FYNNEI. V lost 6 bases and J 1 base, leaving 12 bases between the germline ends. The CDR3 nucleotides read TGTGCCAGCAGCCCGACAGGATCGAACACTGAAGCTTTCTTT. As protein: CASSPTGSNTEAFF.

This clone was seen a few times. The chain recombines TRBV5-4 with TRBJ2-1; the D is unclear. Germline V CDR1 and CDR2: SGHNT, YYREEE (reference sequence). The length of the CDR3 is 11 residues. V lost 1 base and J 12 bases, leaving 8 bases between the germline ends. The CDR3 DNA is TGTGCCAGCAGCTTGCTGGGGTTGCAGTTCTTC. Protein: CASSLLGLQFF.

By sample fraction, this clone is medium-sized. This chain connects TRBV6-5 to TRBJ2-3; D call uncertain. V lost 0 bases, J lost 4 bases, and 5 bases lay in between. The CDR3 spans 13 residues. CDR1 and CDR2 from the germline V gene are MNHEY and SVGAGI. Here the CDR3 reads CASSYSTADTQYF. In DNA, the CDR3 is TGTGCCAGCAGTTACTCGACCGCAGATACGCAGTATTTT.

A few counts support this clone. The chain employs TRBV6-6 and TRBJ2-5, with D possibly matching TRBD2 (6 bases). The CDR3 totals 15 residues. V lost 4 bases to trimming and J lost 4 bases, with 16 bases between them. Germline V gene sequence: CDR1 MNHNY, CDR2 SVGAGI (reference sequence). The CDR3 loop reads CASSFAAGPLETQYF. The CDR3 coding sequence is TGTGCCAGCAGTTTCGCGGCGGGACCTTTAGAGACCCAGTACTTC.